The 23 T cell receptor beta chains listed next were all sequenced from one sample in a study of cytomegalovirus exposure and HLA in healthy donors. The PCR was carried out with 60 Vbeta primers and 13 Jbeta primers. Sequencing was performed with immunoSEQ multiplex PCR; in TCRdb, only in-frame clones are kept and a portion is missing. The data contain approximately 140,000 clones, roughly 77% of them singletons. Sequenced: PBMCs. These receptor sequences come from a human donor in good health.

The chain employs TRBV25-1 and TRBJ1-4; D gene unclear. Germline CDR1 MGHDK, CDR2 SYGVNS. Trimming pared 6 bases from V and 6 bases from J, leaving 11 bases between. The CDR3 spans 13 residues. The CDR3, as DNA: TGTGCCAGCAGGACCGGGGTAGATGAAAAACTGTTTTTT. This sequence encodes CASRTGVDEKLFF. Combining the CDR3 with reference TRBV25-1 and TRBJ1-4 gives the whole variable domain EADIYQTPRYLVIGTGKKITLECSQTMGHDKMYWYQQDPGMELHLIHYSYGVNSTEKGDLSSESTVSRIRTEHFPLTLESARPSHTSQYLCASRTGVDEKLFFGSGTQLSVL.

The chain links TRBV27 to TRBJ1-1; tentatively, D is TRBD1 (6 bases). In germline, CDR1 is MNHEY, CDR2 SMNVEV (reference sequence). The germline V and J ends were trimmed by 4 bases and 5 bases, with 14 bases remaining between them. The CDR3 has 14 amino acids. The CDR3 is CASSSAGAGTEAFF. The DNA for the CDR3 is TGTGCCAGCAGTTCAGCAGGGGCGGGTACTGAAGCTTTCTTT.

This clone was counted a few times. This chain joins TRBV7-8 and TRBJ2-3, with TRBD1 matching 8 bases. CDR1 is SGHVS, CDR2 FQNEAQ, per germline. This CDR3 contains 16 residues. Trimming removed 5 bases from V and 1 base from J; junction bases left unmatched: 8. DNA of the CDR3: TGTGCCAGCAGCCCTATAGGACAGGGCGGCACAGATACGCAGTATTTT. Its translation: CASSPIGQGGTDTQYF.

V gene TRBV7-9 combines with J gene TRBJ2-7, with 13 bases that match TRBD2. The CDR3 loop spans 16 amino acids. Germline lookup yields CDR1 SEHNR and CDR2 FQNEAQ (reference sequence). Trimming removed 5 bases from V and 1 base from J; junction bases left unmatched: 5. CDR3 residues: CASSPGTSGKSYEQYF. The CDR3 DNA is TGTGCCAGCAGCCCTGGGACTAGCGGGAAGTCCTACGAGCAGTACTTC.

The V gene is TRBV10-3, the J gene TRBJ1-2; TRBD1 aligns across 7 bases. The CDR3 is 14 amino acids. Germline CDR1 reads ENHRY; CDR2 reads SYGVKD. After removal of 4 bases from V and 2 bases from J, the junction contained 4 bases not matched to a gene. The CDR3, as DNA: TGTGCCATCAGTGGGGGACAGCTGAACTATGGCTACACCTTC. Protein product: CAISGGQLNYGYTF.

This clone was seen more than once but under ten times. CDR3 sequence: CARTVSGANVLTF. CDR3 nucleotide sequence: TGTGCCAGGACAGTCTCTGGGGCCAACGTCCTGACTTTC. This sequence joins TRBV27 and TRBJ2-6; maybe TRBD1 (5 bases). This CDR3 has 13 residues. CDR1 and CDR2 from the germline V gene are MNHEY and SMNVEV (reference sequence). The ends were cut back, 9 bases at V and 0 bases at J, with 6 bases in the middle.

V usage is TRBV6-5 and J usage is TRBJ1-1; TRBD1 matches 7 bases. CDR1 and CDR2 (germline): MNHEY, SVGAGI. CDR3 length: 13 residues. With 6 bases clipped from V and 5 bases from J, the junction kept 6 bases outside the gene matches. For the CDR3, the DNA is TGTGCCAGCAGAGTAAACAGGGGAACTGAAGCTTTCTTT. Translating gives CASRVNRGTEAFF.

The chain joins TRBV19 to TRBJ2-7; 10 positions match TRBD2. The CDR3 extends over 14 amino acids. Trimming cost V 6 bases and J 1 base; bases outside gene matches: 3. Looked up from germline, CDR1 is LNHDA and CDR2 is SQIVND (reference sequence). The CDR3 is CASSQTSGSYEQYF. The CDR3 nucleotides read TGTGCCAGTAGCCAGACTAGCGGGTCCTACGAGCAGTACTTC.

The gene calls are TRBV7-9 and TRBJ2-3, with a possible D match to TRBD1 (6 bases). The length of the CDR3 is 15 residues. Trimming shortened V by 5 bases and J by 4 bases, and 16 bases separated the two germline ends. Germline V CDR1 and CDR2: SEHNR, FQNEAQ (reference sequence). The CDR3 nucleotides are TGTGCCAGCAGCCTGAACAGGGTTGGAGCAGATACGCAGTATTTT. It specifies CASSLNRVGADTQYF.

In this sample, this clone turned up once. This chain connects TRBV7-2 to TRBJ2-1; TRBD1 agrees at 7 bases. The germline V gene encodes CDR1 SGHTA and CDR2 FQGNSA. This CDR3 contains 15 residues. V lost 3 bases and J lost 6; bases outside the gene matches: 8. The CDR3, as DNA: TGTGCCAGCAGCTTTCGACAGGGAAGGAGCAATGAGCAGTTCTTC. Its protein is CASSFRQGRSNEQFF.

This chain connects TRBV10-2 to TRBJ1-5, with 7 bases that match TRBD1. The V and J ends lost 5 bases and 5 bases, in that order; junction bases with no gene match: 6. Germline CDR1 reads WSHSY; CDR2 reads SAAADI. The CDR3 is 14 amino acids. Here the CDR3 reads CASSLQGSDQPQHF. CDR3 nucleotides: TGCGCCAGCAGTTTACAGGGGTCGGATCAGCCCCAGCATTTT.

The V and J genes are TRBV5-1 and TRBJ2-4; TRBD2 agrees at 11 bases. Germline-derived CDR1 and CDR2 are SGHRS and YFSETQ. The CDR3 runs 17 residues. Trimming cost V 3 bases and J 0 bases; bases outside gene matches: 5. In DNA form, the CDR3 reads TGCGCCAGCAGCTCCCAACTAGCGGGAGCAGCCAAAAACATTCAGTACTTC. Its protein is CASSSQLAGAAKNIQYF.

The rearrangement joins TRBV9 to TRBJ1-4, with D maybe TRBD1 (5 bases). Trimming pared 0 bases from V and 7 bases from J, leaving 10 bases between. Per the germline V gene, CDR1 is SGDLS and CDR2 is YYNGEE. CDR3 size: 14 residues. CDR3 region: CASSVAGTSEKLFF. The DNA of the CDR3 is TGTGCCAGCAGCGTAGCTGGGACTTCTGAAAAACTGTTTTTT.

The chain is built from TRBV28 and TRBJ1-2; tentatively, D is TRBD1 (6 bases). The CDR3 has 11 residues. Germline-derived CDR1 and CDR2 are MDHEN and SYDVKM. Trimming removed 3 bases at V and 8 bases at J, with 7 bases between. CDR3 DNA sequence: TGTGCCAGCAGTTTTGGGGGCGGCTACACCTTC. Amino acid sequence: CASSFGGGYTF.

This sequence joins TRBV19 and TRBJ2-3; the match to TRBD1 covers 8 bases. CDR1 and CDR2 from the germline V gene are LNHDA and SQIVND (reference sequence). This CDR3 contains 13 residues. The V segment lost 10 bases and the J segment 3 bases; nucleotides outside the gene matches: 6. CDR3 in amino acids: CATGTGATDTQYF. The CDR3 nucleotides are TGTGCCACCGGGACAGGAGCAACAGATACGCAGTATTTT.

The count of this clone is one. The CDR3 coding sequence is TGTGCCAGCAGTGGTGACGGGGTCTACTCTGGAAACACCATATATTTT. Translating gives CASSGDGVYSGNTIYF. The chain carries TRBV2 and TRBJ1-3; no definite D call. CDR3 length: 16 amino acids. Germline V gene data show CDR1 as SNHLY and CDR2 as FYNNEI. Trimming took 4 bases from V and 0 from J, leaving 13 bases between them.

The genes are TRBV6-6 and TRBJ2-1; 10 nucleotides match TRBD2. V dropped 6 bases and J dropped 6; count of bases not matched to a gene: 8. CDR3 length equals 15 residues. Germline-derived CDR1 and CDR2 are MNHNY and SVGAGI (reference sequence). In nucleotides, the CDR3 is TGTGCCAGCAGCCCAGGACTAGCGGCCGCCAATGAGCAGTTCTTC. Amino acid sequence: CASSPGLAAANEQFF.

The CDR3 region has the DNA TGTGCCAGCACGGATGACAGGGGGCCCTTGAACACTGAAGCTTTCTTT. It is translated as CASTDDRGPLNTEAFF. This chain joins TRBV28 and TRBJ1-1, with 10 bases lining up with TRBD1. The CDR3 runs to 16 residues. The V segment lost 7 bases and the J segment 0 bases; nucleotides outside the gene matches: 8. In germline, CDR1 is MDHEN, CDR2 SYDVKM.

V and J are TRBV6-5 and TRBJ1-2; 7 bases align to TRBD1. The CDR3 runs 14 residues. V lost 6 bases and J lost 2; bases outside the gene matches: 6. Germline loops: CDR1 MNHEY, CDR2 SVGAGI. CDR3 bases: TGTGCCAGCAGCCGGGACAGAAAAAACTATGGCTACACCTTC. Protein product: CASSRDRKNYGYTF.

The rearrangement uses TRBV30 and TRBJ2-2; TRBD1 matches at 10 bases. Trimming removed 3 bases from V and 6 bases from J; junction bases left unmatched: 10. The CDR3 has 16 amino acids. Germline V gives CDR1 GTSNPN, CDR2 SVGIG (reference sequence). The CDR3 loop is CAWSLSSGTGAGELFF. For the CDR3, the DNA is TGTGCCTGGAGCTTATCCTCAGGGACAGGGGCCGGGGAGCTGTTTTTT.

This clone appeared a single time. Within the sample, other DNA sequences also encode this same CDR3. The chain links TRBV28 to TRBJ2-7; TRBD1 aligns across 7 bases. Germline V gene sequence: CDR1 MDHEN, CDR2 SYDVKM. This CDR3 has 13 amino acids. The V gene end was trimmed by 3 bases and the J gene end by 4 bases; junction bases not matched to a gene: 3. The CDR3 DNA follows: TGTGCCAGCAGTTTGGCAGGGGGTTACGAGCAGTACTTC. Its protein product is CASSLAGGYEQYF.

The chain has TRBV9 and TRBJ2-7, with unresolved D. Deletions cut 0 bases from V and 0 bases from J, with 7 bases between. Per the germline V gene, CDR1 is SGDLS and CDR2 is YYNGEE. This CDR3 spans 14 amino acids. The CDR3 loop is CASSVGGLSYEQYF. In nucleotides, the CDR3 is TGTGCCAGCAGCGTAGGTGGGCTCTCCTACGAGCAGTACTTC.

V gene TRBV7-9 combines with J gene TRBJ2-1, with a weak D call TRBD2 (6 bases). The CDR3 runs 12 residues. Germline CDR1 reads SEHNR; CDR2 reads FQNEAQ (reference sequence). V shed 8 bases and J shed 9 bases, with 14 bases lying between them. The CDR3 region has the DNA TGTGCCAGCGGAACTAGCAACGGTGAGCAGTTCTTC. Its protein product is CASGTSNGEQFF.